Below, 8 T cell receptor beta chains from the same sample are listed, as sequenced in a study of post-analysis software for immune sequencing data. Whole-study findings and limits: Five TRBV segments occurring more often in patients than controls included TRBV5-6, TRBV5-1 and TRBV20-1.

Prepared TCR beta cDNA libraries contained unique molecular identifiers. In TCRdb, the PCR reads were re-called with MiXCR into one record per CDR3 protein. Of hundreds of thousands of distinct CDR3 sequences in the sample, roughly three fifths were seen once. These TCRs' antigens remain unknown. Material for sequencing was blood. The source of these receptors is a girl between 2 and 10 years old with multiple sclerosis.

The gene calls are TRBV24-1 and TRBJ1-2; a possible D gene is TRBD1 (5 bases). Germline V lookup: CDR1 KGHDR, CDR2 SFDVKD. The CDR3 has 14 amino acids. V was pared by 1 base and J by 8 bases, with 13 bases between. The CDR3 DNA reads as TGTGCCACCAGTGATTTCCGAGGGGAAGGGGGCTACACCTTC. Residues: CATSDFRGEGGYTF.

This clonotype was recorded once. Here the CDR3 DNA reads TGCGCCAGCAGCCAAGAGGGAGGGGGACCTATGGCCTACGAGCAGTACTTC. It codes for CASSQEGGGPMAYEQYF. The rearrangement uses TRBV4-3 and TRBJ2-7; tentative D call: TRBD2 (7 bases). With 0 bases removed from V and 2 bases from J, the gap between germline ends came to 17 bases. Germline V gene sequence: CDR1 LGHNA, CDR2 YSLEER. This CDR3 is 17 amino acids long.

This chain joins TRBV20-1 and TRBJ2-2; possibly TRBD2 for D (6 bases). The V end was cut by 2 bases, the J end by 4 bases, with 17 bases between. The CDR3 is 16 amino acids. From germline, CDR1 is DFQATT and CDR2 SNEGSKA (reference sequence). The CDR3 DNA reads as TGCAGTGCTAGACTCGCGGGGTCGTGGAGCACCGGGGAGCTGTTTTTT. Residues: CSARLAGSWSTGELFF.

This sequence joins TRBV5-1 and TRBJ1-3; unclear D gene. The CDR3 extends over 16 amino acids. Trimming removed 0 bases from V and 4 bases from J, with 14 bases in between. Germline V lookup: CDR1 SGHRS, CDR2 YFSETQ. The CDR3 is CASSLEGPSEGNTIYF. In DNA, the CDR3 is TGCGCCAGCAGCTTGGAGGGTCCTTCGGAGGGAAACACCATATATTTT.

A single count supports this clonotype. The chain has TRBV6-4 and TRBJ1-4, with 8 bases aligning to TRBD1. Germline V gene data show CDR1 as MRHNA and CDR2 as SNTAGT. The J segment lost 8 bases and the V segment lost 8 bases, leaving 19 bases of the junction unmatched. The CDR3 extends over 17 amino acids. CDR3 residues: CASGGQGRSTSAEKLFF. Here the CDR3 DNA reads TGTGCCAGCGGCGGACAGGGACGAAGTACGTCGGCCGAAAAACTGTTTTTT.

A few counts support this clonotype. The J gene is TRBJ1-1, the V gene TRBV29-1; D gene unclear. V lost 6 bases, J lost 3 bases, and 8 bases lay in between. CDR1 and CDR2 from the germline V gene are SQVTM and ANQGSEA. This CDR3 is built from 11 residues. CDR3 bases: TGCAGCGTAACGCGTGACACTGAAGCTTTCTTT. It translates to CSVTRDTEAFF.

This rearrangement joins TRBV25-1 to TRBJ2-3; D is unclear. Trimming left V 1 base short and J 9 bases short, with 11 bases between. The CDR3 consists of 13 residues. CDR1 and CDR2 (germline): MGHDK, SYGVNS. The CDR3 sequence is CASSESLPGTQYF. CDR3 DNA: TGTGCCAGCAGTGAATCTCTCCCCGGAACGCAGTATTTT.

This clonotype has just a few counts. This chain uses TRBV30 with TRBJ2-6; D remains ambiguous. Germline-derived CDR1 and CDR2 are GTSNPN and SVGIG (reference sequence). The CDR3 sequence is 14 residues long. V was clipped by 8 bases and J by 0 bases, with 11 bases between them. In nucleotides, the CDR3 is TGTGCCCAGGACGGGTCCTCTGGGGCCAACGTCCTGACTTTC. It yields the protein CAQDGSSGANVLTF. The whole variable domain, remainder taken from reference TRBV30 and TRBJ2-6, is SQTIHQWPATLVQPVGSPLSLECTVEGTSNPNLYWYRQAAGRGLQLLFYSVGIGQISSEVPQNLSASRPQDRQFILSSKKLLLSDSGFYLCAQDGSSGANVLTFGAGSRLTVL.